The present entry profiles one T cell receptor beta chain with its context. Which antigen it targets is not known. Base qualities are not at hand, and no much larger clone is one base apart. The cohort comprised 666 healthy bone marrow donors. Cohort members were all nominally healthy when sampled, although unrecorded immune exposures were likely present. The donor tested CMV seronegative, placing the donor among the roughly 350 seronegative members of the cohort. Every donor gave a peripheral blood sample, and the peripheral blood mononuclear cells from that sample were used for TCR beta sequencing. The Qiagen DNeasy Blood Extraction Kit was used to extract genomic DNA from the blood cell samples. The data originate from a study of cytomegalovirus exposure and HLA in healthy donors (dated by TCRdb to about 2017). In the study overall: In an earlier analysis of 550 to 750 of the donors, approximately 260 Gb of sequence data and 100 million or so unique TCR beta sequences from about 190 million T cells were reported. An early release that covered 500 to 800 HLA-typed donors contained approximately 300 gigabases of sequencing data and 70 million to 100 million unique TCR sequences. Of the 300 to 400 genotyped donors, approximately 82% fell in the genetic ancestry cluster associated with self-reported Caucasian donors. The aim of the study was to test whether cataloging public T cell receptors could identify signatures of past pathogen exposure. The study used immunosequencing to profile the T cell repertoires of 600 to 850 subjects and linked those repertoires to cytomegalovirus serostatus. Along with the roughly 670-subject first cohort, a separate validation cohort of over a hundred different subjects was used. The study combined high-throughput TCR immunosequencing, statistical association of individual TCRs with disease status, and machine learning to predict cytomegalovirus infection status. In a later analysis, previously published TCR beta repertoires from several hundred donors were re-analyzed and high-resolution HLA genotyping was added so that TCR occurrence patterns could be studied. Rather than using new phenotypic data, the later analysis identified candidate immune exposures from TCR beta sequences and from how often those sequences occurred across donors. An earlier analysis of about 600 of the donors used high-throughput TCR beta sequencing to judge whether each TCR beta V gene segment behaved as functional or pseudogenic. Donor age, sex, ethnicity and CMV serostatus were compiled together with the repertoire data. In a later genetic analysis, genome-wide SNP genotypes for about three fifths of the roughly 670 donors were used, and that subset was treated as a discovery cohort. Every discovery cohort repertoire had been produced on one sequencing platform. Class I and class II HLA loci were covered by the typing at four-digit resolution. Typing coverage differed by locus: A, B, C, DRB1 and DQB1 were typed in about 629-640 donors, DQA1 in 500 to 550, DPA1 in nearly 610, and DPB1 in about 450. Because of strong linkage in the cohort, roughly five DR-DQ haplotypes were treated as single units for association and clustering. Among 300 to 500 genotyped donors of the cohort, an average of around 220,000 unique TCR beta nucleotide sequences was sequenced per donor, of which roughly 17% were non-productive.

The paper's findings and limits, for the study overall: The only immune exposure information available for the cohort was CMV serostatus. Sequencing depth was assumed to be roughly uniform across donors in the presence/absence analyses, though that assumption may not hold. According to a later genetic analysis, donors in an Asian-associated ancestry cluster had fewer N-insertions in productive TCRs than the approximately 710-donor mean. Strong co-occurrence of HLA alleles, especially DR and DQ, made assigning TCR associations to individual alleles difficult. According to a later analysis, TCR association rates differed among HLA loci, with DRB1 alleles showing the most associated TCRs and HLA-C alleles showing the fewest. In a later analysis, most CMV-associated TCR beta chains were found to appear HLA-restricted, with HLA associations seemingly driven largely by CMV exposure. The study listed 164 TCR beta chains as associated with cytomegalovirus. Roughly 17 rarely observed V segments, including chromosome 9 orphons, were excluded from the earlier analysis of 550 to 700 of the donors because counts were too low. A later genetic analysis associated a missense DCLRE1C variant with V-gene and J-gene trimming of TCR beta chains, and an independent cohort replicated the association. A group of highly shared sequence variants was considered likely to be a technical artifact of the sequencing pipeline. Compared with equally common non-associated chains, HLA-associated TCR beta chains in a later analysis were more clonally expanded and had lower generation probabilities. A further reported finding was that TCR beta sequences accurately predicted the HLA-A and HLA-B alleles for most subjects in the first cohort. Only TCR beta chains were sequenced in this cohort, and the absence of alpha or paired-chain data limited detectable features. Three of the identified cytomegalovirus-associated TCR beta chains were confirmed in vitro to be specific for cytomegalovirus antigens. Some IMGT-functional V segments, including TRBV6-2 and TRBV6-3, could not be told apart with the 87-base-pair reads, so those segments were excluded. In a later analysis, some 17,000 TCR beta sequences were associated with specific HLA alleles at a false discovery rate of 0.05. According to the authors, the approach could potentially be generalized to other disease states and immunological phenotypes. Broadly in line with IMGT annotations, most TCR beta V segments showed up in productive rearrangements about 87% or about 30% of the time in an earlier analysis of about 500 of the donors. The classifier was reported to diagnose cytomegalovirus status with high specificity and sensitivity in both the original cohort and the validation cohort. Across donors, most TCR sequences were observed very rarely, whereas some public TCRs were present in many individuals. A later analysis reported that several top co-occurrence clusters appeared linked to parvovirus B19, influenza, CMV and Epstein-Barr virus. HLA typing was unavailable for some donors at each locus, so association tests used only the typed subset. Correlated functional status among segregating V segments might reflect linkage disequilibrium, but an unknown experimental factor could not be ruled out.

The junction carries 13 bases between V and J, which are trimmed by 1 base and 4 bases respectively. Based on the germline V gene, the CDR1 and CDR2 sequences are SGHAT and FQNNGV. The CDR3 contains 15 residues, cysteine and phenylalanine counted. Only the CDR3 DNA is retained, 45 bases long and in frame from the first base. The library was prepared using the immunoSEQ multiplex PCR assay. A mixture of 60 forward primers for TCR Vbeta segments and 13 reverse primers for TCR Jbeta segments was used in the multiplex PCR. A multiplex PCR assay on genomic DNA amplified the CDR3 region of rearranged TCR beta genes. On the Illumina HiSeq System, the amplified TCR beta libraries were sequenced as 87-base-pair reads. Per the source publication's procedure: In a later analysis, tens of millions of unique TCR beta chains were counted across the approximately 670 repertoires, and about 9.9 million of these chains were shared by at least two donors. To remove PCR and sequencing errors, raw reads were error-corrected and collapsed into unique sequences using a nearest-neighbor algorithm that merged closely related sequences. To assign V, D and J gene segments, CDR3 sequences were aligned to IMGT reference sequences. For a sequence to be retained, a match of at least six nucleotides was required to both a V gene segment and a J gene segment. A rearrangement was called productive if the CDR3 had no stop codons and remained in frame with V and J, and every other rearrangement was called non-productive. Following IMGT convention, CDR3 was defined as the stretch from the second conserved V-encoded cysteine to the conserved J-encoded phenylalanine. The earlier analysis of about 610 of the donors excluded any sequence lacking an unambiguous match to a single V gene segment. An earlier analysis of under 750 of the donors called V segments functional above 56.7% productive rearrangements and segregating when the between-donor standard deviation exceeded 5%. A statistical classification framework was developed to diagnose cytomegalovirus status using the catalog of TCR beta chain sequences. In a later analysis, V and J genes were assigned by comparing TCR nucleotide sequences against IMGT/GENE-DB human TR gene sequences. A later analysis assigned CDR3 sequences and most-parsimonious VDJ recombination scenarios with the TCRdist pipeline. In a later analysis, each TCR beta chain was defined by its CDR3 amino acid sequence together with its V-gene family, and reads lacking a unique V-gene family were excluded. A later analysis removed 500 to 600 highly shared, low-generation-probability nucleotide sequences to deal with suspected cross-contamination and a sequencing artifact. A later analysis calculated a clonal expansion index for each public chain from normalized within-repertoire ranks of inferred template counts. In a later analysis, generation probabilities were computed using a VDJ recombination model fitted to out-of-frame rearrangements, and the results were checked against IGoR. In a later analysis, hypergeometric tests were used to score TCR-TCR, TCR-HLA and TCR-CMV co-occurrence, with a repertoire-size bias correction applied to TCR pairs. A later analysis estimated false discovery rates by permuting HLA or CMV assignments 20 times. In a later analysis, co-occurring TCRs were grouped using DBSCAN, and TCRdist sequence similarity was added for clustering within HLA-allele-positive subsets. Repertoires with fewer than 30,000 or more than 120,000 public chains were left out of co-occurrence clustering, as were a handful of repertoires with anomalous nucleotide sharing. TCRdb carries this immuneACCESS record with in-frame sequences only. Its versions omit some clonotypes, under half of them owing to an unresolved V gene in the studies checked, with the rest unexplained. V and J calls and clone size are those listed in that table; D and trimming were worked out from the DNA. The sample table contains around 150,000 clones; only one count was recorded for 75% to 80% of them. Together, the top ten hold 4% to 6% of the sample.

The source is a woman aged 50 to 65 in good health and CMV-seronegative. The rearrangement joined TRBV11-2 to TRBJ1-2; a tentative D call is TRBD1 (6 bases match). Sequenced material: PBMCs. The sequence in DNA is TGTGCCAGCAGCTTAGGGCCAGGGGTTGTCTATGGCTACACCTTC. Its protein product is CASSLGPGVVYGYTF.